This paragraph covers one TCR beta chain sequence. In the authors' workflow: For nucleated cells, counts were estimated from reference gene primer amplification. Repertoires were generated with immunoSEQ multiplex PCR, while TCRdb's copy carries only in-frame clones and drops some. From that table come the V and J calls and clone size; the DNA was used to work out D and trimming. The sample records about 190,000 clones, about 88% being singletons. This record comes from a study of blood T cell repertoires in COVID-19. On the study more broadly: Samples taken during acute and convalescent COVID-19 were collected in the United States, Italy and Spain.

This clonotype was obtained from a woman aged 35 to 49 who had recovered from COVID-19. Sequenced input: peripheral blood.

The DNA of the CDR3 is TGTGCCACACGGCCAGGGTTTGGTTCGGATCAGCCCCAGCATTTT. Translation gives CATRPGFGSDQPQHF. The V call is TRBV15, the J call TRBJ1-5, with D tentatively TRBD1 (5 bases). This CDR3 region has 15 residues. The V gene's germline CDR1 is LNHNV and CDR2 YYDKDF (reference sequence). V was cut by 9 bases and J by 5 bases, with 20 bases left in between.